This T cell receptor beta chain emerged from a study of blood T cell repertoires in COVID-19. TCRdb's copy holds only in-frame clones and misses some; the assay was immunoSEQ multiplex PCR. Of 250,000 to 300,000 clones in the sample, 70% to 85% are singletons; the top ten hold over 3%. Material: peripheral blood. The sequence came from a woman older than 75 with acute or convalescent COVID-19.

The CDR3 loop is CAWSELTSNQPQHF. CDR3 nucleotide sequence: TGTGCCTGGAGTGAGCTCACTAGCAATCAGCCCCAGCATTTT. The chain couples TRBV30 to TRBJ1-5; D call uncertain. The CDR3 has 14 residues. Germline V gene lookup returns CDR1 GTSNPN and CDR2 SVGIG (reference sequence). V gave up 1 base and J gave up 0 bases, with 7 bases separating them.